The 30 T cell receptor beta chains reported below all come from one sample, sequenced in a study of shared clonotypes between healthy human individuals. Naive CD8 cells lacked CD45RO, underwent positive selection for CCR7 and left out terminally differentiated effector memory CD45RA+ cells. Repertoires were generated with immunoSEQ multiplex PCR, while TCRdb's copy carries only in-frame clones and drops some. The sample has hundreds of thousands of clones, about 95% seen once. The sequencing sample was made of naive CD8+ T cells sorted from blood. Receptors were obtained from a woman in her thirties in good health.

The chain carries TRBV28 and TRBJ1-5; D may be TRBD1 (6 bases). The length of the CDR3 is 15 residues. V was clipped by 4 bases and J by 1 base, with 11 bases between them. In germline, CDR1 is MDHEN, CDR2 SYDVKM. The CDR3 DNA reads as TGTGCCAGCAGTTGGGACAATCCGAGCAATCAGCCCCAGCATTTT. Translated, it gives CASSWDNPSNQPQHF.

The chain links TRBV10-3 to TRBJ2-7; 10 positions agree with TRBD2. This CDR3 is 18 amino acids long. Germline V gene lookup returns CDR1 ENHRY and CDR2 SYGVKD. V trimming: 3 bases; J trimming: 5 bases; junction bases outside the gene matches: 16. The CDR3 DNA follows: TGTGCCATCAGTGAAAGCAGGGGGGGGAGCGGGAGGGTGGACGAGCAGTACTTC. This encodes CAISESRGGSGRVDEQYF.

The chain has TRBV19 and TRBJ2-1; 10 bases map to TRBD2. Germline V lookup: CDR1 LNHDA, CDR2 SQIVND (reference sequence). The CDR3 extends over 14 amino acids. The trim removed 9 bases at V and 6 bases at J, leaving 8 bases unmatched. The CDR3 is CASALGLAINEQFF. The DNA for the CDR3 is TGTGCCAGCGCCTTGGGACTAGCGATCAATGAGCAGTTCTTC.

The V gene is TRBV13, the J gene TRBJ2-3; TRBD2 matches 12 bases. CDR1 is PRHDT, CDR2 FYEKMQ, per germline (reference sequence). V trimming: 5 bases; J trimming: 2 bases; junction bases outside the gene matches: 5. The CDR3 length is 16 residues. CDR3 nucleotide sequence: TGTGCCAGCAGCCTTCGACTAGCGGGAGACACAGATACGCAGTATTTT. The encoded protein is CASSLRLAGDTDTQYF.

The chain joins TRBV27 to TRBJ2-7, with 14 bases matching TRBD2. Germline CDR1 is MNHEY and CDR2 is SMNVEV (reference sequence). This CDR3 spans 16 amino acids. V trimming: 5 bases; J trimming: 4 bases; junction bases outside the gene matches: 7. For the CDR3, the DNA is TGTGCCAGCAGTCCCCGGGGACTAGCGGGAGTATACGAGCAGTACTTC. The encoded protein is CASSPRGLAGVYEQYF.

V is TRBV4-1 and J is TRBJ2-2; perhaps TRBD1 as D (5 bases). The germline V gene encodes CDR1 MGHRA and CDR2 YSYEKL. The CDR3 loop spans 17 amino acids. Trimming stripped 0 bases from V and 4 bases from J, with 15 bases between. The chain's CDR3 is CASSQDPRQFLTGELFF. CDR3 bases: TGCGCCAGCAGCCAAGATCCACGACAGTTTCTCACCGGGGAGCTGTTTTTT.

The chain joins TRBV13 to TRBJ1-3; no clear D. Germline CDR1 and CDR2: PRHDT and FYEKMQ (reference sequence). V was cut by 1 base and J by 7 bases, with 5 bases left in between. The CDR3 is 12 amino acids. CDR3 DNA: TGTGCCAGCAGCTTAGATCTTAACACCATATATTTT. It codes for CASSLDLNTIYF.

This chain links TRBV29-1 with TRBJ2-1; possibly TRBD2 for D (5 bases). Germline V gene data show CDR1 as SQVTM and CDR2 as ANQGSEA. V was pared by 0 bases and J by 6 bases, with 9 bases between. This CDR3 region has 13 residues. The CDR3 DNA reads TGCAGCGTTGAAGAGAATCTAGCCAATGAGCAGTTCTTC. Translating it yields CSVEENLANEQFF.

This chain links TRBV27 with TRBJ2-7, with D possibly being TRBD2 (6 bases). Germline lookup yields CDR1 MNHEY and CDR2 SMNVEV (reference sequence). The length of the CDR3 is 14 residues. Trimming stripped 3 bases from V and 3 bases from J, with 12 bases between. The CDR3: CASSLTRDGYEQYF. The CDR3 DNA follows: TGTGCCAGCAGTTTGACTAGGGATGGCTACGAGCAGTACTTC.

The J gene is TRBJ1-2, the V gene TRBV10-3, with TRBD1 matching over 8 bases. This CDR3 has 13 amino acids. V was pared by 2 bases and J by 4 bases, with 0 bases of the junction left unmatched. Germline V CDR1 and CDR2: ENHRY, SYGVKD. CDR3 sequence reads: CAISEGQGYGYTF. DNA of the CDR3: TGTGCCATCAGTGAGGGACAGGGCTATGGCTACACCTTC.

The rearrangement uses TRBV28 and TRBJ2-1; tentatively, D is TRBD2 (5 bases). V lost 7 bases to trimming and J lost 5 bases, with 21 bases between them. The CDR3 spans 16 residues. Germline values: CDR1 MDHEN, CDR2 SYDVKM. The CDR3 loop is CASTSPAEITDNEQFF. In DNA, the CDR3 is TGTGCCAGCACTTCGCCAGCGGAGATAACAGACAATGAGCAGTTCTTC.

This clone has only one observation. V usage is TRBV5-1 and J usage is TRBJ1-1; D is perhaps TRBD1 (6 bases). V was pared by 4 bases and J by 6 bases, with 19 bases between. The CDR3 spans 15 residues. Germline V CDR1 and CDR2: SGHRS, YFSETQ. The CDR3 coding sequence is TGCGCCAGCAGCCTTACGACAGGAGGTTACCCTGAAGCTTTCTTT. It codes for CASSLTTGGYPEAFF.

This rearrangement joins TRBV19 to TRBJ1-3; unclear D gene. Trimming shortened V by 3 bases and J by 0 bases, and 12 bases separated the two germline ends. CDR1 is LNHDA and CDR2 is SQIVND in the germline V gene (reference sequence). This CDR3 contains 16 residues. In nucleotides, the CDR3 is TGTGCCAGTAGTATTCCCACGTTGGCCTCTGGAAACACCATATATTTT. Protein sequence: CASSIPTLASGNTIYF.

On this clone itself: This specimen includes other DNA sequences encoding the same CDR3. The chain recombines TRBV13 with TRBJ1-4; D is ambiguous. Germline V gene sequence: CDR1 PRHDT, CDR2 FYEKMQ (reference sequence). This CDR3 spans 12 amino acids. Deletions cut 5 bases from V and 6 bases from J, with 7 bases between. CDR3 loop: CASSLEDEKLFF. CDR3 in DNA: TGTGCCAGCAGCCTAGAAGATGAAAAACTGTTTTTT. Full variable domain (missing parts from reference TRBV13 and TRBJ1-4): AAGVIQSPRHLIKEKRETATLKCYPIPRHDTVYWYQQGPGQDPQFLISFYEKMQSDKGSIPDRFSAQQFSDYHSELNMSSLELGDSALYFCASSLEDEKLFFGSGTQLSVL.

This chain connects TRBV7-9 to TRBJ1-3; D unclear. The germline gives CDR1 SEHNR, CDR2 FQNEAQ (reference sequence). The ends were cut back, 5 bases at V and 5 bases at J, with 13 bases in the middle. This CDR3 is built from 14 residues. The CDR3, as DNA: TGTGCCAGCAGCGCCCGAGGGTATAGAAACACCATATATTTT. Amino acids: CASSARGYRNTIYF.

The table lists this clone with a count of one. Other DNA sequences in this specimen translate into the identical CDR3. This CDR3 reads CASSLTGDHEQYF. The DNA for the CDR3 is TGTGCCAGCAGTTTGACAGGGGACCACGAGCAGTACTTC. The chain employs TRBV27 and TRBJ2-7; TRBD1 matches 8 bases. Germline trimming cut 3 bases from V and 5 bases from J; bases unmatched to any gene: 3. The CDR3 runs 13 residues. CDR1 and CDR2 (germline): MNHEY, SMNVEV (reference sequence).

This clone was counted a single time. The chain has TRBV9 and TRBJ2-1, with D possibly TRBD1 on 5 matching bases. Germline lookup yields CDR1 SGDLS and CDR2 YYNGEE. Trimming cost V 4 bases and J 6 bases, with 17 bases left between them. The CDR3 contains 15 residues. The CDR3 DNA reads as TGTGCCAGCAGCATAGGGGCTAGTCCGGGCAATGAGCAGTTCTTC. This translates into CASSIGASPGNEQFF.

This clone appeared a single time. The CDR3 DNA reads TGTGCCAGCAGTTTATCTAAGGGACTAGTCGAAGATACGCAGTATTTT. Its protein product is CASSLSKGLVEDTQYF. The rearrangement links TRBV27 to TRBJ2-3, with TRBD2 matching over 8 bases. Unmatched junction bases numbered 7, after V lost 0 bases and J lost 5 bases. CDR3 length: 16 residues. In germline, CDR1 is MNHEY, CDR2 SMNVEV (reference sequence).

The J gene is TRBJ1-2, the V gene TRBV29-1; a weak D match, TRBD1 (6 bases). The CDR3 covers 11 residues. With 7 bases removed from V and 3 bases from J, the gap between germline ends came to 9 bases. Germline CDR1 is SQVTM and CDR2 is ANQGSEA. The CDR3 spells CSGRTDYGYTF. DNA of the CDR3: TGCAGCGGCCGGACAGACTATGGCTACACCTTC.

The chain employs TRBV19 and TRBJ2-5; no reliable D call. The V gene lost 3 bases and the J gene lost 2 bases, with 13 bases spanning the gap. CDR3 size: 15 residues. The germline V gene encodes CDR1 LNHDA and CDR2 SQIVND (reference sequence). The CDR3 here is CASSMKDVDQETQYF. The CDR3 coding sequence is TGTGCCAGTAGTATGAAAGACGTTGATCAAGAGACCCAGTACTTC.

The chain employs TRBV5-4 and TRBJ2-1; D uncertain. The ends were cut back, 4 bases at V and 7 bases at J, with 12 bases in the middle. Germline CDR1 SGHNT, CDR2 YYREEE (reference sequence). The CDR3 covers 13 residues. CDR3 residues: CASSEVVGNEQFF. CDR3 bases: TGTGCCAGCAGCGAGGTGGTGGGGAATGAGCAGTTCTTC.

V is TRBV19 and J is TRBJ2-4; TRBD2 agrees at 7 bases. The CDR3 totals 17 residues. The trim removed 4 bases at V and 0 bases at J, leaving 9 bases unmatched. Germline V gene sequence: CDR1 LNHDA, CDR2 SQIVND (reference sequence). CDR3 in amino acids: CASSTILAGEAKNIQYF. As DNA, the CDR3 is TGTGCCAGTAGTACCATCTTAGCGGGTGAAGCCAAAAACATTCAGTACTTC.

This rearrangement joins TRBV7-8 to TRBJ1-4, with unresolved D. V was cut by 1 base and J by 0 bases, with 15 bases left in between. The germline CDR1 and CDR2 sequences are SGHVS and FQNEAQ. The CDR3 spans 18 residues. CDR3 region: CASSLVGRLLATNEKLFF. The DNA for the CDR3 is TGTGCCAGCAGCTTAGTAGGTCGGCTACTTGCAACTAATGAAAAACTGTTTTTT.

The rearrangement joins TRBV10-2 to TRBJ2-7; tentatively, D is TRBD1 or TRBD2 (5 bases each). Germline CDR1 and CDR2: WSHSY and SAAADI. There are 14 residues in the CDR3. V lost 6 bases, J lost 7 bases, and 19 bases lay in between. The CDR3 DNA follows: TGCGCCAGCAGCGATACCGGGACGGTGGGGGAGCAGTACTTC. This sequence encodes CASSDTGTVGEQYF.

The chain joins TRBV5-1 to TRBJ2-7; D gene unclear. Germline V gene data show CDR1 as SGHRS and CDR2 as YFSETQ. V lost 1 base and J lost 4, with 9 bases in between. The CDR3 spans 13 residues. The CDR3 nucleotides read TGCGCCAGCAGCTTGACGTTCGGGTACGAGCAGTACTTC. This encodes CASSLTFGYEQYF.

Concerning this clone itself: Other DNA sequences of this sample code for an identical CDR3. The CDR3 loop reads CASSLDSTDTQYF. The DNA of the CDR3 is TGTGCCAGCAGCTTGGACAGCACAGATACGCAGTATTTT. The genes are TRBV5-4 and TRBJ2-3; D is uncertain. There are 13 residues in the CDR3. Germline loops: CDR1 SGHNT, CDR2 YYREEE (reference sequence). With 0 bases removed from V and 0 bases from J, the gap between germline ends came to 2 bases. Full variable domain (outside the CDR3, taken from reference TRBV5-4 and TRBJ2-3): ETGVTQSPTHLIKTRGQQVTLRCSSQSGHNTVSWYQQALGQGPQFIFQYYREEENGRGNFPPRFSGLQFPNYSSELNVNALELDDSALYLCASSLDSTDTQYFGPGTRLTVL.

The rearrangement joins TRBV10-2 to TRBJ2-7; D is undetermined. This CDR3 has 13 residues. Germline V lookup: CDR1 WSHSY, CDR2 SAAADI. Trimming removed 6 bases at V and 3 bases at J, with 12 bases between. CDR3 sequence: CASSDGPVYEQYF. CDR3 DNA sequence: TGCGCCAGCAGCGATGGCCCTGTCTACGAGCAGTACTTC.

This clone was observed once. The CDR3 reads CASSSAFDPEKLFF. CDR3 in DNA: TGTGCCAGCAGCTCCGCCTTCGACCCGGAAAAACTGTTTTTT. V is TRBV5-6 and J is TRBJ1-4; no firm D call. V was shortened by 3 bases and J by 8 bases, with 14 bases between the two germline ends. The CDR3 runs 14 residues. Germline V gene lookup returns CDR1 SGHDT and CDR2 YYEEEE.

The chain couples TRBV7-9 to TRBJ1-2; D is uncertain. CDR1 and CDR2 (germline): SEHNR, FQNEAQ (reference sequence). The CDR3 totals 12 residues. Trimming took off 1 base at V and 8 bases at J, with 8 bases between the two ends. The CDR3 DNA sequence: TGTGCCAGCAGCTTAGGTGGGGTCGGCTACACCTTC. Its translation is CASSLGGVGYTF.

V is TRBV7-9 and J is TRBJ2-5, with unresolved D. There are 14 residues in the CDR3. The V end lost 5 bases, the J end lost 1 base, and 11 bases lay between the germline ends. Germline V CDR1 and CDR2: SEHNR, FQNEAQ (reference sequence). This chain's CDR3 is CASSHNVFQETQYF. Here the CDR3 DNA reads TGTGCCAGCAGCCACAATGTGTTCCAAGAGACCCAGTACTTC.